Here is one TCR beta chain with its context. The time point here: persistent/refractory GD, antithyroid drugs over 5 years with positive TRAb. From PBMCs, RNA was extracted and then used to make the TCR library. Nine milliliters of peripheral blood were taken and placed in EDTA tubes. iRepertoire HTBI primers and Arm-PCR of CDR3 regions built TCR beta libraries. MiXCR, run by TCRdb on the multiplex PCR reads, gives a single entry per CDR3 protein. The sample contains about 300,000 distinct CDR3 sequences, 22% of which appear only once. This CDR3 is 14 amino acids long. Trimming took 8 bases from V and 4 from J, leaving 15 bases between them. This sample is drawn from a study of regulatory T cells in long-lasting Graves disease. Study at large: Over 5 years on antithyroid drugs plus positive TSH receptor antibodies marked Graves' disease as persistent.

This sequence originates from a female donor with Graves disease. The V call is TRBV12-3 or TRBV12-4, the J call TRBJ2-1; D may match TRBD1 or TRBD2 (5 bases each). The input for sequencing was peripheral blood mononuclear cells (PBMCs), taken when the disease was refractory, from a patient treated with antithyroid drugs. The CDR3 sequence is CASGTGTAYNEQFF. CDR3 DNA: TGTGCCAGCGGAACCGGGACGGCATACAATGAGCAGTTCTTC.